These 18 T cell receptor beta chains originate from one sample sequenced in a study of T-cell reconstitution after alpha-beta-depleted transplantation in children. As it was prepared, the TCRbeta library received unique molecular identifiers. TCRdb used MiXCR to reprocess the PCR reads, holding one entry per CDR3 protein. The sample contains around 450,000 distinct CDR3 sequences, around 15% of which appear only once. Here the sequenced sample was PBMCs, mostly from graft donor cells, taken 360 days after TCRalphabeta/CD19-depleted stem cell transplant. These receptors all stem from a boy in the first two years of life who had a stem cell transplant for Wiskott-Aldrich syndrome, so the T cells may come from the graft donor.

The chain is built from TRBV7-6 and TRBJ2-2, with 8 bases matching TRBD2. The CDR3 spans 16 residues. Germline V gives CDR1 SGHVS, CDR2 FNYEAQ. V shed 5 bases and J 10 bases; nucleotides not matched to a gene: 15. In DNA form, the CDR3 reads TGTGCCAGCAGCAATAGCAATGCGGGGGGCGCGAAGGAGCTGTTTTTT. As protein: CASSNSNAGGAKELFF.

The genes are TRBV4-1 and TRBJ2-1, with D unresolved. V was cut by 0 bases and J by 3 bases, with 6 bases left in between. CDR3 size: 14 residues. The germline gives CDR1 MGHRA, CDR2 YSYEKL. In nucleotides, the CDR3 is TGCGCCAGCAGCCAAGATTGGGGCTACAATGAGCAGTTCTTC. It yields the protein CASSQDWGYNEQFF.

The chain carries TRBV13 and TRBJ2-3; 7 bases match TRBD2. With V trimmed by 1 base and J by 2 bases, 15 bases remained unmatched. CDR1 and CDR2 from the germline V gene are PRHDT and FYEKMQ (reference sequence). This CDR3 spans 19 amino acids. Here the CDR3 reads CASSLAVGRPRRHTDTQYF. The CDR3 coding sequence is TGTGCCAGCAGCTTAGCTGTCGGGAGGCCCCGGCGGCACACAGATACGCAGTATTTT.

V usage is TRBV20-1 and J usage is TRBJ2-1; either TRBD1 or TRBD2 may fit D (5 bases each). Per germline, CDR1 DFQATT and CDR2 SNEGSKA (reference sequence). This CDR3 spans 15 amino acids. Between the trimmed V and J ends, which lost 0 bases and 0 bases, there was a span of 9 bases. This chain's CDR3 is CSARDSGASYNEQFF. CDR3 nucleotides: TGCAGTGCTAGAGATTCCGGGGCCTCCTACAATGAGCAGTTCTTC.

In its sample, this clonotype was seen a few times. The chain recombines TRBV12-3 or TRBV12-4 with TRBJ2-1, with D perhaps matching TRBD2 (6 bases). The V end lost 6 bases, the J end lost 2 bases, and 14 bases lay between the germline ends. The CDR3 has 15 amino acids. Here the CDR3 reads CASSSGGRTYNEQFF. CDR3 nucleotide sequence: TGTGCCAGCAGCTCCGGGGGACGAACCTACAATGAGCAGTTCTTC.

The chain couples TRBV20-1 to TRBJ1-5; no clear D gene. The germline V gene has CDR1 DFQATT and CDR2 SNEGSKA (reference sequence). The CDR3 runs to 14 residues. Trimming cost V 0 bases and J 1 base, with 7 bases left between them. The CDR3 here is CSARDRVSNQPQHF. As DNA, the CDR3 is TGCAGTGCTAGAGATCGGGTGAGCAATCAGCCCCAGCATTTT.

This clonotype appeared many times. The V and J genes are TRBV20-1 and TRBJ2-5; tentative D call: TRBD2 (7 bases). The V end was cut by 6 bases, the J end by 2 bases, with 28 bases between. CDR1 is DFQATT, CDR2 SNEGSKA, per germline (reference sequence). This CDR3 has 18 amino acids. Written as DNA, the CDR3 is TGCAGTGCCCCCAACCCCTGGGGGGCGGCGGGAGCGCAAGAGACCCAGTACTTC. Translating gives CSAPNPWGAAGAQETQYF.

The chain recombines TRBV28 with TRBJ2-2; perhaps TRBD1 as D (5 bases). Trimming took off 1 base at V and 7 bases at J, with 34 bases between the two ends. Germline loops: CDR1 MDHEN, CDR2 SYDVKM. The CDR3 is made up of 22 amino acids. The CDR3 DNA sequence: TGTGCCAGCAGTTTATTTCCGACAAAGGGCCCTACTATCAGGGAAGAGGTCGGGGAGCTGTTTTTT. It translates to CASSLFPTKGPTIREEVGELFF.

This clonotype was counted ten times or more. The V gene is TRBV7-2, the J gene TRBJ2-7, with D perhaps TRBD1 (5 bases). Trimming took off 2 bases at V and 5 bases at J, with 13 bases between the two ends. The CDR3 has 14 residues. The V gene's germline CDR1 is SGHTA and CDR2 FQGNSA. CDR3 amino acids: CASSLLTVRDEQYF. CDR3 bases: TGTGCCAGCAGCTTATTGACAGTCCGAGACGAGCAGTACTTC.

There are a few counts of this clonotype. CDR3: CSVGDPSTDTQYF. For the CDR3, the DNA is TGCAGCGTTGGGGATCCTAGCACAGATACGCAGTATTTT. The rearrangement joins TRBV29-1 to TRBJ2-3; D is ambiguous. V lost 4 bases to trimming and J lost 0 bases, with 8 bases between them. This CDR3 comprises 13 residues. From germline, CDR1 is SQVTM and CDR2 ANQGSEA.

This chain links TRBV29-1 with TRBJ2-5, with 11 bases identical to TRBD2. The CDR3 has 17 amino acids. The germline CDR1 and CDR2 sequences are SQVTM and ANQGSEA. The V and J ends lost 6 bases and 1 base, in that order; junction bases with no gene match: 13. CDR3 in amino acids: CSVPRVWTSGFQETQYF. CDR3 sequence (DNA): TGCAGCGTCCCTAGGGTCTGGACTAGCGGGTTCCAAGAGACCCAGTACTTC. Variable domain in full (rest from reference TRBV29-1 and TRBJ2-5): SAVISQKPSRDICQRGTSLTIQCQVDSQVTMMFWYRQQPGQSLTLIATANQGSEATYESGFVIDKFPISRPNLTFSTLTVSNMSPEDSSIYLCSVPRVWTSGFQETQYFGPGTRLLVL.

This chain links TRBV9 with TRBJ2-1; 11 bases line up with TRBD2. CDR3 size: 17 residues. Germline V CDR1 and CDR2: SGDLS, YYNGEE. V shed 0 bases and J 3 bases; nucleotides not matched to a gene: 5. This CDR3 reads CASSVGGSGRGYNEQFF. DNA of the CDR3: TGTGCCAGCAGCGTAGGGGGTAGCGGGAGGGGCTACAATGAGCAGTTCTTC.

The chain has TRBV5-1 and TRBJ2-5, with 8 bases matching TRBD1. Germline V lookup: CDR1 SGHRS, CDR2 YFSETQ. CDR3 length: 15 amino acids. The V and J ends lost 1 base and 2 bases, in that order; junction bases with no gene match: 4. The CDR3 nucleotides are TGCGCCAGCAGCTTGCTCGGGACAGGTCAAGAGACCCAGTACTTC. It yields the protein CASSLLGTGQETQYF.

The chain links TRBV11-2 to TRBJ2-2; D is ambiguous. Trimming took 1 base from V and 1 from J, leaving 13 bases between them. Germline lookup yields CDR1 SGHAT and CDR2 FQNNGV. The CDR3 is made up of 17 amino acids. The CDR3 loop reads CASSLVRKDLNTGELFF. The CDR3 coding sequence is TGTGCCAGCAGCTTAGTAAGAAAAGATCTGAACACCGGGGAGCTGTTTTTT.

This chain joins TRBV13 and TRBJ2-4, with 8 bases that match TRBD2. V shed 5 bases, J shed 3 bases, and the junction held 9 bases outside the gene matches. The CDR3 length is 16 residues. CDR1 is PRHDT and CDR2 is FYEKMQ in the germline V gene (reference sequence). The CDR3 is CASSQTSGGVKNIQYF. As DNA, the CDR3 is TGTGCCAGCAGCCAAACTTCGGGAGGGGTCAAAAACATTCAGTACTTC.

The rearrangement joins TRBV7-9 to TRBJ1-4; 9 bases align to TRBD1. This CDR3 is 15 amino acids long. The V segment lost 5 bases and the J segment 8 bases; nucleotides outside the gene matches: 9. Germline CDR1 SEHNR, CDR2 FQNEAQ (reference sequence). The CDR3 region has the DNA TGTGCCAGCAGCCCTCTACAGGGGGCGAGAGAAAAACTGTTTTTT. Translated: CASSPLQGAREKLFF.

The rearrangement joins TRBV15 to TRBJ2-7, with D unclear. The CDR3 length is 15 residues. Germline lookup yields CDR1 LNHNV and CDR2 YYDKDF (reference sequence). Trimming shortened V by 0 bases and J by 2 bases, and 11 bases separated the two germline ends. CDR3 loop: CATSRDGQAPYEQYF. The DNA for the CDR3 is TGTGCCACCAGCAGAGATGGGCAGGCCCCCTACGAGCAGTACTTC.

This clonotype was detected only a few times. CDR3 protein: CASKAGGPIGELFF. The CDR3 DNA reads TGTGCCAGCAAAGCGGGGGGGCCGATCGGGGAGCTGTTTTTT. V gene TRBV28 combines with J gene TRBJ2-2; TRBD2 aligns across 10 bases. CDR3 size: 14 residues. Trimming took 7 bases from V and 7 from J; bases not matched to a gene: 6. Germline V gene data show CDR1 as MDHEN and CDR2 as SYDVKM. Looking up the rest from reference TRBV28 and TRBJ2-2 gives the full variable domain: DVKVTQSSRYLVKRTGEKVFLECVQDMDHENMFWYRQDPGLGLRLIYFSYDVKMKEKGDIPEGYSVSREKKERFSLILESASTNQTSMYLCASKAGGPIGELFFGEGSRLTVL.